A selection of T cell receptor beta chains follows, all from one sample in a study of blood T cell repertoires in COVID-19. Sequenced by immunoSEQ multiplex PCR; TCRdb stores in-frame clones only, minus some. The repertoire has roughly 430,000 clones, nearly 90% of them found once; the top ten carry approximately 1.5%. Material: PBMCs or T cells enriched from blood (not recorded which). These receptors were collected from a woman aged 18-30 years who had been exposed to COVID-19. The conserved cysteine and the conserved F or W are not part of the CDR3 here.

length	V	J	CDR3
14	TRBV4-2	TRBJ2-7	ASSLTLLAGDYEQY
13	TRBV7-9	TRBJ1-4	ASSFDLGTQEKLF
16	TRBV19	TRBJ1-5	ASSDPSSPLDSNQPQH
13	TRBV18	TRBJ2-2	ASTSDRVNTGELF
13	TRBV5-1	TRBJ2-3	ASSLAGGDTDTQY
11	TRBV7-3	TRBJ2-7	ASSPQGNYEQY
13	TRBV2	TRBJ1-6	ASRLAPRDNSPLH
16	TRBV27	TRBJ2-1	ASSLLGLAGGSYNEQF
15	TRBV28	TRBJ1-3	ASNFRGTAHSGNTIY
14	TRBV27	TRBJ2-7	ASSQTGTGVPYEQY
13	TRBV21-1	TRBJ2-3	ASPLGRTRTDTQY
12	TRBV11-2	TRBJ2-2	ASSSSGLSGELF
10	TRBV28	TRBJ1-5	ASTTGAGTGG
15	TRBV9	TRBJ2-5	ASSVEGSSGGGETQY
14	TRBV7-6	TRBJ1-3	ASSYLPVFSGNTIY
14	TRBV28	TRBJ1-1	ASSPPNGQKNTEAF
12	TRBV7-3	TRBJ1-2	ASSAQVLGYGYT
15	TRBV9	TRBJ2-1	ASSALSSSGGANEQF
14	TRBV19	TRBJ2-1	ASSTPGAGVNNEQF
12	TRBV9	TRBJ2-7	ASSVDVTQYEQY
13	TRBV7-2	TRBJ2-1	ASSLSSGGAREQF
12	TRBV7-9	TRBJ2-7	ASSSWDWTYEQY
15	TRBV7-7	TRBJ1-4	ASSFSGTGAVNEKLF
10	TRBV29-1	TRBJ1-1	SVADRNTEAF
12	TRBV9	TRBJ2-1	ASSVERGVNEQF
12	TRBV28	TRBJ1-1	ASSLGTATTEAF
13	TRBV6-1	TRBJ1-4	ASSDRDRVHEKLF
13	TRBV18	TRBJ1-3	ASSDRDREGNTIY
10	TRBV7-9	TRBJ2-5	ASGEGAETQY
12	TRBV18	TRBJ1-1	ASSPGGSNTEAF
12	TRBV19	TRBJ1-1	ASSIQGVNTEAF
12	TRBV15	TRBJ2-2	ATGRGGWTGELF
13	TRBV13	TRBJ1-6	ASSLQGNYNSPLH
15	TRBV15	TRBJ2-7	ATSRSQQGAGSYEQY
16	TRBV28	TRBJ2-7	ASSFFLRNREIPYEQY
14	TRBV3-1/TRBV3-2	TRBJ2-5	ASSHGQGARGMTQY
14	TRBV5-5	TRBJ2-2	ASSLVSSSNTGELF
10	TRBV28	TRBJ2-2	ASSPVNSGGF
12	TRBV11-2	TRBJ2-2	ASSRNRNTGELF
11	TRBV7-8	TRBJ1-2	ASSRDSFYGYT
13	TRBV25-1	TRBJ2-1	ASSQPGQGGSKQF
13	TRBV4-3	TRBJ1-5	ASSQDWGQGGPQH
11	TRBV6-1	TRBJ1-2	ASSELGPYGYT
13	TRBV4-3	TRBJ2-1	ASSLSRDPYNEQF
15	TRBV5-1	TRBJ2-4	ASSLASGTPAKNIQY
11	TRBV5-6	TRBJ1-6	ASSFPGGTPLH